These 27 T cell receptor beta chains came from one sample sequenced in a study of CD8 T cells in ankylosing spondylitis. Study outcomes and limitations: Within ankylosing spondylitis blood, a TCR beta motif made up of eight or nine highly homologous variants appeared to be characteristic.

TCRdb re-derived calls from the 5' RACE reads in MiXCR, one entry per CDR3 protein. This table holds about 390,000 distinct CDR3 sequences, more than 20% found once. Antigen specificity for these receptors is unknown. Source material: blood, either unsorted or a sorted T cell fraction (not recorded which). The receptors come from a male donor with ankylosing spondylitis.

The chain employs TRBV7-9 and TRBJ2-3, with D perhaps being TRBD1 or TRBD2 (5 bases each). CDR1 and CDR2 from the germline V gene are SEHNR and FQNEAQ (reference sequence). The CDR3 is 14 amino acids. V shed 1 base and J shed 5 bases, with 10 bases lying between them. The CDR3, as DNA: TGTGCCAGCAGCTTAGGGGGCAGCGGAGATACGCAGTATTTT. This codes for CASSLGGSGDTQYF.

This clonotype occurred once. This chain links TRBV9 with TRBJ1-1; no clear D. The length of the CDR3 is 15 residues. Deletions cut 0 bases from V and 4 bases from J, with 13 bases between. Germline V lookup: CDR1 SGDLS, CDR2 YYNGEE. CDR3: CASSVEIGGSTEAFF. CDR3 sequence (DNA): TGTGCCAGCAGCGTAGAAATAGGAGGCAGCACTGAAGCTTTCTTT.

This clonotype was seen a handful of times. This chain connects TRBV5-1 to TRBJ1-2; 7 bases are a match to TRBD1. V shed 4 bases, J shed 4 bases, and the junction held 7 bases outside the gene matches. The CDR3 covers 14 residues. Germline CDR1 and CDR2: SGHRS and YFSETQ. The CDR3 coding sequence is TGCGCCAGCAGCATGGGACAGCCCTTCTATGGCTACACCTTC. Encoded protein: CASSMGQPFYGYTF.

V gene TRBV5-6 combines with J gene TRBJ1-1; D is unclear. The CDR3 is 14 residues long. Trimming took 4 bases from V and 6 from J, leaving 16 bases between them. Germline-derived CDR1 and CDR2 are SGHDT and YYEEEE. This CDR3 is CASSQALGPAEAFF. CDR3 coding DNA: TGTGCCAGCAGCCAAGCTTTGGGCCCCGCTGAAGCTTTCTTT. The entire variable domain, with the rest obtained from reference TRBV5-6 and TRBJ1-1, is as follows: DAGVTQSPTHLIKTRGQQVTLRCSPKSGHDTVSWYQQALGQGPQFIFQYYEEEERQRGNFPDRFSGHQFPNYSSELNVNALLLGDSALYLCASSQALGPAEAFFGQGTRLTVV.

The CDR3 protein is CAWSLGVTDTQYF. The CDR3 nucleotides read TGTGCCTGGAGTCTAGGAGTCACAGATACGCAGTATTTT. This chain joins TRBV30 and TRBJ2-3; D call uncertain. Per the germline V gene, CDR1 is GTSNPN and CDR2 is SVGIG (reference sequence). V lost 2 bases and J lost 2, with 8 bases in between. This CDR3 comprises 13 residues.

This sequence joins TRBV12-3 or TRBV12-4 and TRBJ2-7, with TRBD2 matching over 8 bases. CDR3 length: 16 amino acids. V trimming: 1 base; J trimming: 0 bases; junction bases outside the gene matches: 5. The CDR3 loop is CASSLVTSGPSYEQYF. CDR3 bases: TGTGCCAGCAGTTTAGTTACTAGCGGACCCTCCTACGAGCAGTACTTC.

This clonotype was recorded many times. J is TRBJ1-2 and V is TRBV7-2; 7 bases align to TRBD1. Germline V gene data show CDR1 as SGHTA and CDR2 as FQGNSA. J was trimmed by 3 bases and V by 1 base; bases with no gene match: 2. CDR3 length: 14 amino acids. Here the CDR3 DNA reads TGTGCCAGCAGCTTAGAGGGGGCGGACTATGGCTACACCTTC. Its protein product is CASSLEGADYGYTF.

CDR3 DNA: TGCGCCAGCAGCTTGGGGACGGGTAGCCCTCAGCCCCAGCATTTT. It specifies CASSLGTGSPQPQHF. The genes are TRBV5-1 and TRBJ1-5; D not certain. The germline gives CDR1 SGHRS, CDR2 YFSETQ. The CDR3 totals 15 residues. V was pared by 0 bases and J by 6 bases, with 13 bases between.

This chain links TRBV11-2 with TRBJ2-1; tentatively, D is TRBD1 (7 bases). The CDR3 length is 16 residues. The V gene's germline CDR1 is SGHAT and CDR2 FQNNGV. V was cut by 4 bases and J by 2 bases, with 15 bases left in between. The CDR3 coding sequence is TGTGCCAGCAGCTCCCGGACAGGAGGGGCCTACAATGAGCAGTTCTTC. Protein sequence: CASSSRTGGAYNEQFF.

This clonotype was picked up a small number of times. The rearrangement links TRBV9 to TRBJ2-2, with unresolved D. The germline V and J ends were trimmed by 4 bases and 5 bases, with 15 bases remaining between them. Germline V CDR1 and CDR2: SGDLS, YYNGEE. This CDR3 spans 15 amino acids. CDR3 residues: CASSSTWVGTGELFF. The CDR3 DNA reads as TGTGCCAGCAGCTCCACTTGGGTAGGGACCGGGGAGCTGTTTTTT.

The CDR3 here is CASSPRTPKNIQYF. CDR3 in DNA: TGTGCCAGCTCACCACGGACTCCTAAAAACATTCAGTACTTC. The J gene is TRBJ2-4, the V gene TRBV18, with D perhaps matching TRBD2 (5 bases). Trimming cost V 1 base and J 4 bases, with 8 bases left between them. Germline V gene sequence: CDR1 KGHSH, CDR2 LQKENI. The CDR3 extends over 14 amino acids.

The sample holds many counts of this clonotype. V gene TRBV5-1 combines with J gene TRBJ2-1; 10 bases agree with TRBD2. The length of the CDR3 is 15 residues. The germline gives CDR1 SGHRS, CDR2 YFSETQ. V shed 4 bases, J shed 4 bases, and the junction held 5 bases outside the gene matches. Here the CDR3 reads CASSRAGGGYNEQFF. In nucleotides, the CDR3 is TGCGCCAGCAGCCGAGCGGGAGGGGGATACAATGAGCAGTTCTTC.

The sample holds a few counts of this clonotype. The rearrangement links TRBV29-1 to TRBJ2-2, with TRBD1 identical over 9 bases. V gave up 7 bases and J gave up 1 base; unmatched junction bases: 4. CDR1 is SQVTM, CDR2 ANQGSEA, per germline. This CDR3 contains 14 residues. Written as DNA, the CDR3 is TGCAGCGCCAAGGGACAGGGGAACACCGGGGAGCTGTTTTTT. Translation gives CSAKGQGNTGELFF.

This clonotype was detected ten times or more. The DNA of the CDR3 is TGTGCCAGCAGCCCCCGACAGGGTTATCAGCCCCAGCATTTT. Translation gives CASSPRQGYQPQHF. The rearrangement joins TRBV12-3 or TRBV12-4 to TRBJ1-5, with 7 bases lining up with TRBD1. V trimming: 6 bases; J trimming: 5 bases; junction bases outside the gene matches: 7. The CDR3 covers 14 residues.

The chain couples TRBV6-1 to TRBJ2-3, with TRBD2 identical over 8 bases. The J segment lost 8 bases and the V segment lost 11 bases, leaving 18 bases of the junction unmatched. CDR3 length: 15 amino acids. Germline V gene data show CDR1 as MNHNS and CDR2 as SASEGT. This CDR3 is CAGGLAGLLGGTQYF. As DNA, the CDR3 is TGTGCCGGTGGGCTAGCGGGCTTACTGGGAGGTACGCAGTATTTT.

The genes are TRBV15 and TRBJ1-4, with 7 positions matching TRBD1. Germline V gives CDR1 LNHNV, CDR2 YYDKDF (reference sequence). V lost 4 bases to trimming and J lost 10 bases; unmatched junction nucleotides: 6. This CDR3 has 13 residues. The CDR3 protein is CATSKRTGLKLFF. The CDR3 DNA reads TGTGCCACCAGCAAGAGGACAGGATTAAAACTGTTTTTT.

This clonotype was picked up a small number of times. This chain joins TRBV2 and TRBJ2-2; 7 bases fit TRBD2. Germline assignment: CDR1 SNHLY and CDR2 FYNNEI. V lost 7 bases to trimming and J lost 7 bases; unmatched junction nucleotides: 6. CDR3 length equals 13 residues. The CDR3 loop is CASNWGGFGELFF. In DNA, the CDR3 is TGTGCCAGCAACTGGGGAGGGTTCGGGGAGCTGTTTTTT.

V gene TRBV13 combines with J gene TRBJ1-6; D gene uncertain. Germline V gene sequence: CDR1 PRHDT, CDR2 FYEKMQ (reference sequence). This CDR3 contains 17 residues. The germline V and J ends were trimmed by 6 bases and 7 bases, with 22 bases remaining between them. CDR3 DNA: TGTGCCAGCAGTATACGAGTACAATTGGGAGGGAATTCACCCCTCCACTTT. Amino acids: CASSIRVQLGGNSPLHF.

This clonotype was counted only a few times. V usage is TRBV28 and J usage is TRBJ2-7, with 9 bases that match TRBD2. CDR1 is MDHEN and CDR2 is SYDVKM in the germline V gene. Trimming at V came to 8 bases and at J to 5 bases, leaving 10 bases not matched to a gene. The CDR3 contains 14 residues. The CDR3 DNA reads TGTGCCAGCCGAAAGGGCGGGAGGGCCCACGAGCAGTACTTC. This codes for CASRKGGRAHEQYF.

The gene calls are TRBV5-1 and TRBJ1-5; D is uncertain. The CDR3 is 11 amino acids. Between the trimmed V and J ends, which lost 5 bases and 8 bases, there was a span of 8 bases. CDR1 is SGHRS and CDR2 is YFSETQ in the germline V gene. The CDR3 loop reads CASSLDKPQHF. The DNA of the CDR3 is TGCGCCAGCAGTCTTGATAAGCCCCAGCATTTT. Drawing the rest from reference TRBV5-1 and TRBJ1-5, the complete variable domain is KAGVTQTPRYLIKTRGQQVTLSCSPISGHRSVSWYQQTPGQGLQFLFEYFSETQRNKGNFPGRFSGRQFSNSRSEMNVSTLELGDSALYLCASSLDKPQHFGDGTRLSIL.

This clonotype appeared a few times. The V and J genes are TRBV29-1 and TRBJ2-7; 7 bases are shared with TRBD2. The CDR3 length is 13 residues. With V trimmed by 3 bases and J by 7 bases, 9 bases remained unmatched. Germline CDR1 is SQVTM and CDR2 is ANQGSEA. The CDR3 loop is CSVDSPGGLEQYF. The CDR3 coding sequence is TGCAGCGTTGATTCCCCGGGAGGACTTGAGCAGTACTTC.

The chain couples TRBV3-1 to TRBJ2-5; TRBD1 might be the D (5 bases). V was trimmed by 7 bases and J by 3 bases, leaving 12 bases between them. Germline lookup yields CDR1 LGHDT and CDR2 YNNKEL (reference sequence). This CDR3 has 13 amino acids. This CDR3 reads CASNPGWEETQYF. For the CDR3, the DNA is TGTGCCAGCAACCCAGGGTGGGAAGAGACCCAGTACTTC.

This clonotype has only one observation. CDR3: CASSERGRTDTQYF. The CDR3 DNA reads as TGTGCCAGCAGTGAACGGGGCAGGACAGATACGCAGTATTTT. The V gene is TRBV6-4, the J gene TRBJ2-3; D tentatively fits TRBD1 or TRBD2 (5 bases each). The germline gives CDR1 MRHNA, CDR2 SNTAGT. The CDR3 length is 14 residues. V was trimmed by 3 bases and J by 3 bases, leaving 10 bases between them.

The CDR3 reads CASSARLAGGSYEQYF. CDR3 coding DNA: TGTGCCAGCAGCGCCCGACTAGCGGGAGGATCCTACGAGCAGTACTTC. The rearrangement uses TRBV7-8 and TRBJ2-7, with TRBD2 matching 13 bases. Trimming cost V 5 bases and J 1 base; bases outside gene matches: 5. CDR1 and CDR2 from the germline V gene are SGHVS and FQNEAQ. This CDR3 is built from 16 residues.

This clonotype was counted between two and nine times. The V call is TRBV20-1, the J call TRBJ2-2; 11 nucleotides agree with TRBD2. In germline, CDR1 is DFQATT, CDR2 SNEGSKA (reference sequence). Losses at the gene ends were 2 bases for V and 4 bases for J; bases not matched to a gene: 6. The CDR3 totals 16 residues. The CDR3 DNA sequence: TGCAGTGCTAGACCCCTAGCGGGAGGCCCCACCGGGGAGCTGTTTTTT. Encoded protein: CSARPLAGGPTGELFF.

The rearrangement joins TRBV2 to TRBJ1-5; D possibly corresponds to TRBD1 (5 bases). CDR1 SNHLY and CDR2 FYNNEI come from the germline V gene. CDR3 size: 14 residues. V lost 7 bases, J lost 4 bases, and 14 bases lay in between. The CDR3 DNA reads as TGTGCCAGCATGAGGGGCAGGGTTAATCAGCCCCAGCATTTT. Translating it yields CASMRGRVNQPQHF.

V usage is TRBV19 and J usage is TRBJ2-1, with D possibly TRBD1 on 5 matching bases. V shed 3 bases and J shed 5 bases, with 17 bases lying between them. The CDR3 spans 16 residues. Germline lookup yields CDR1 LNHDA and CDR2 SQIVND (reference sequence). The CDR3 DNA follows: TGTGCCAGTAGTATTCCTGGGGCTTCAAGGGACAATGAGCAGTTCTTC. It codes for CASSIPGASRDNEQFF.